This TCR beta chain was captured by sequencing in a study of shared clonotypes between healthy human individuals (TCRdb year 2020). Regarding the complete study: A few men and a couple of women, aged 18 to 49 years, made up the cohort. For each donor, three plates each were used for CD4 naive and CD4 memory, two plates were used for CD8 naive, and one plate was used for CD8 memory. The study deeply sequenced blood TCR repertoires of about five healthy adults to estimate repertoire size and the extent of clonotype sharing between individuals. To increase sequencing depth and limit assay-specific biases, different laboratories used diverse techniques to prepare libraries and sequence TCR repertoires. Each donor's leukapheresis produced roughly between roughly 0.94 and 9.5 billion PBMCs.

About this clone itself: The antigen this receptor binds is unknown. The sample holds no much larger clone one base away, and base qualities are not on file.

Using the deep immunoSEQ assay, TCR CDR3 regions were amplified from genomic DNA by multiplex PCR. Extracted genomic DNA from each cell subset was spread evenly across all wells of several immunoSEQ 96-well plates, with each plate serving as a replicate. For sorted subsets, 200 to 250 ng of genomic DNA, equivalent to roughly 33,000 T cell genomes, went into each replicate PCR. Purified libraries were quantified with a Qubit 3.0 fluorometer, sized on a Bioanalyzer 2100, and re-quantified with the KAPA Library Quantification kit. Every immunoSEQ 96-well plate was sequenced on a dedicated single-read 150-cycle Illumina NextSeq 550 flow cell. The original methods were these. Because the immunoSEQ output included only junctional sequences and no quality scores, the filtering could not be the same as the filtering used for full-length reads. Sequences were annotated with PyIR, a Python wrapper for IgBLAST v1.9, using IMGT germline references to assign V/J genes and CDR3. Any read was removed if the V/J assignment was weak (E-value above 1e-6), the CDR3 was missing, or the read contained stop codons, out-of-frame junctions, or ambiguous translated residues. V3J clonotypes were defined as sequences sharing an identical inferred V gene, J gene, and CDR3 amino acid sequence. The percentage overlap between two repertoires was calculated by dividing the number of shared unique clonotypes by the size of the smaller repertoire. Three approaches were used to assess repertoire richness: RTK rarefaction, the Chao1 estimator, and Recon v2.1 estimates of unobserved clonotypes. Generation probabilities were computed with OLGA for all TCRbeta clonotypes obtained by the gDNA method from four donors. Imported from immuneACCESS, the table was reduced by TCRdb to in-frame sequences with V and J called. These copies leave out some clones; in studies compared against another copy, an unresolved V gene accounts for under half, and the cause of the remainder is not known. V, J and clone size are those of that table, while D and trimming were read from the DNA. Within this sample are 2 million to 2.5 million clones, with more than 90% of them counted one time only. Clones ranked in the top ten supply approximately 0.13% of the sample.

The CDR3 holds 15 amino acids from the cysteine to the phenylalanine. The CDR3 DNA has 45 bases and is translated from base 1. V is cut by 2 bases and J by 2 bases, and the space between the germline ends is 10 bases. The germline V gene specifies SGHDT as CDR1 and YYEEEE as CDR2. The donors were healthy, HIV-negative adults with no recently reported acute infections or vaccinations. All donors were Caucasian adults living in Nashville, Tennessee, USA. CD4+ T cells were enriched by magnetic negative selection; naive cells were then positively selected on CD45RA, and the negative fraction formed the memory subset. Blood was collected by leukapheresis, and PBMCs were isolated by Ficoll-Histopaque density gradient centrifugation and then cryopreserved in liquid nitrogen vapor phase. Analytical flow cytometry was used to check the purity and quantity of each magnetically sorted T cell population. Each sorted fraction had its genomic DNA isolated and then quantified by UV absorbance on a Nanodrop 2000c.

Paper-wide results and their limitations: Rarefaction of sorted-subset datasets indicated incomplete sequencing despite the large sequencing depth. Naive subsets generally had larger estimated clonotype richness than memory subsets did. Because the study included a small number of donors, the genetic and exposure-history diversity represented was limited. Sampling was restricted to blood, and TCR repertoires in tissues likely differ from the TCR repertoires found in blood. Pairwise subsampling indicated that sequencing depth was expected to affect the degree of clonotype sharing among donors. Clonotypes shared by all four sorted-subset donors showed higher generation probabilities than non-shared clonotypes. About 5% of naive CD4, around 3.6% of naive CD8, 2.3% of memory CD4, and over 0.35% of memory CD8 clonotypes were shared across a handful of donors.

This chain joins TRBV5-6 to TRBJ2-2; a confident D gene designation cannot be given. This TCR derives from a man younger than 35 in good health. The sequencing sample was made of naive CD4+ T cells sorted from blood. The cell subset or site label, as the study defines it: CD45RA+ positively selected. CDR3 loop: CASSLYRKNTGELFF. The DNA sequence is given as TGTGCCAGCAGCTTATACAGAAAAAACACCGGGGAGCTGTTTTTT.